Below are 6 T cell receptor beta chains sequenced from a single sample in a study of Ad26.COV2.S vaccination and SARS-CoV-2 variants. Described treatment: roughly 19 received Ad26.COV2.S at low or high dose, single or two shots; about 5 received placebo; per-sample allocation not given. Repertoires come from day 63 after the first vaccine or placebo injection. This table comes from immunoSEQ multiplex PCR, and its TCRdb copy is limited to in-frame clones, with some not included. This sample yields 350,000 to 500,000 clones, of which approximately 92% are seen a single time; 12% belongs to the top ten. The sequencing here drew on peripheral blood, taken in a trial of Ad26.COV2.S vaccine versus placebo. The receptors were sampled from a person between 18 and 60 years old who received the Ad26.COV2.S COVID-19 vaccine or a placebo.

The V call is TRBV5-1, the J call TRBJ1-2; D unclear. CDR3 length: 14 amino acids. Trimming pared 0 bases from V and 4 bases from J, leaving 10 bases between. CDR1 and CDR2 (germline): SGHRS, YFSETQ. The CDR3 is CASSLGASFYGYTF. The DNA for the CDR3 is TGCGCCAGCAGCTTGGGGGCTTCATTCTATGGCTACACCTTC.

The chain joins TRBV5-1 to TRBJ2-2; D not resolved. From germline, CDR1 is SGHRS and CDR2 YFSETQ. The CDR3 spans 16 residues. Trimming removed 0 bases from V and 0 bases from J, with 9 bases in between. The CDR3 sequence is CASSLDRPTNTGELFF. CDR3 in DNA: TGCGCCAGCAGCTTGGACAGACCTACGAACACCGGGGAGCTGTTTTTT.

This rearrangement joins TRBV29-1 to TRBJ2-1; 8 bases line up with TRBD2. Germline-derived CDR1 and CDR2 are SQVTM and ANQGSEA. The trim removed 0 bases at V and 4 bases at J, leaving 5 bases unmatched. This CDR3 is 15 amino acids long. The CDR3 DNA reads as TGCAGCGTTGAAGAGTCTAGCGGGCGTTACAATGAGCAGTTCTTC. Protein product: CSVEESSGRYNEQFF.

The sample holds one count of this clone. The chain uses TRBV5-1 and TRBJ2-5; no clear D gene. The CDR3 loop spans 13 amino acids. Germline loops: CDR1 SGHRS, CDR2 YFSETQ. V was trimmed by 3 bases and J by 2 bases, leaving 8 bases between them. CDR3 loop: CASSYWEQETQYF. In nucleotides, the CDR3 is TGCGCCAGCAGCTATTGGGAACAAGAGACCCAGTACTTC.

The J gene is TRBJ2-2, the V gene TRBV24-1; 10 positions match TRBD1. The CDR3 has 18 amino acids. The V and J ends lost 4 bases and 2 bases, in that order; junction bases with no gene match: 9. CDR1 is KGHDR, CDR2 SFDVKD, per germline. The CDR3 DNA follows: TGTGCCACCAGTGACCCTTCCGGGACAGGGGTCAACACCGGGGAGCTGTTTTTT. This codes for CATSDPSGTGVNTGELFF.

This clone has just one count. The J gene is TRBJ2-3, the V gene TRBV27, with D hard to call. This CDR3 is built from 12 residues. Germline loops: CDR1 MNHEY, CDR2 SMNVEV (reference sequence). Trimming pared 0 bases from V and 3 bases from J, leaving 1 base between. In nucleotides, the CDR3 is TGTGCCAGCAGTTTATCAACAGATACGCAGTATTTT. Amino acid sequence: CASSLSTDTQYF.